The clone carrying this T cell receptor beta chain was seen only a few times. Its specificity is not known. The entry originates in a study of tumor-infiltrating lymphocytes in primary liver carcinoma. Study-level results: Tumor region pairs overlapped more than did tumor-adjacent and tumor-blood pairs.

Total RNA amounting to 450 to 550 ng was the source from which TCR beta cDNA was made with a constant-region primer. Three nested multiplex PCR rounds, a slightly modified ARM-PCR method, built the TCR beta libraries. Researchers ran the first two PCR rounds for around 10 cycles each with TRBV1-TRBV30 forward primers and a C-beta reverse primer. In TCRdb, the multiplex PCR reads were re-called with MiXCR into one record per CDR3 protein. The sample carries approximately 330,000 distinct CDR3 sequences, less than 70% recorded once. The germline gives CDR1 LGHNA, CDR2 YNFKEQ. This CDR3 contains 16 residues. After removal of 0 bases from V and 4 bases from J, the junction contained 7 bases not matched to a gene. For blood RNA, unsorted whole blood served as the source, and germline DNA was extracted too. In advance of surgery, 4 to 4.5 milliliters of peripheral blood were collected.

This TCR was sampled from a man aged 35 to 55 with primary liver carcinoma and hepatitis B virus infection. The chain employs TRBV4-2 and TRBJ1-2; TRBD1 matches at 8 bases. Sample: peripheral blood. Written as DNA, the CDR3 is TGTGCCAGCAGCCAAGATTTAGACAGGGGTGGCTATGGCTACACCTTC. Its translation: CASSQDLDRGGYGYTF.